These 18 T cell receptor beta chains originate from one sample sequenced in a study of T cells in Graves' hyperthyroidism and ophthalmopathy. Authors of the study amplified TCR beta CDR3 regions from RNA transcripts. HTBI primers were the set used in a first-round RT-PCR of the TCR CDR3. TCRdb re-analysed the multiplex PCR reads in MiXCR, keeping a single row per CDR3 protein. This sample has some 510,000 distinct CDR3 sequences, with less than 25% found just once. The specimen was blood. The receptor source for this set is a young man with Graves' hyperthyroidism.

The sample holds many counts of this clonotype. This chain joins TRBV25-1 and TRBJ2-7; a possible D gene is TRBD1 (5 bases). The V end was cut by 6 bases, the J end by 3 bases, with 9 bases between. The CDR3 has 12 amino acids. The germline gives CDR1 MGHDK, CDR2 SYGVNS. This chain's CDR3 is CASSRDFYEQYF. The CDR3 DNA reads TGTGCCAGCAGCAGGGATTTCTACGAGCAGTACTTC.

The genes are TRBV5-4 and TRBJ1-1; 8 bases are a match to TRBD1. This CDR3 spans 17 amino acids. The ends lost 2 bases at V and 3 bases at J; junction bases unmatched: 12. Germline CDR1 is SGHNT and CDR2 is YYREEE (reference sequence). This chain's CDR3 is CASSFSGGTDIYTEAFF. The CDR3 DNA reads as TGTGCCAGCAGCTTTTCAGGGGGCACCGATATATACACTGAAGCTTTCTTT.

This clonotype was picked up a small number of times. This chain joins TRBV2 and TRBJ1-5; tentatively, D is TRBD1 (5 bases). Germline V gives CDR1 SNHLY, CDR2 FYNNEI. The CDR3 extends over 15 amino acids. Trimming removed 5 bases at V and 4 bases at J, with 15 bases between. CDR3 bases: TGTGCCAGCAGTTTGCGGCGGGGGAAAAATCAGCCCCAGCATTTT. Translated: CASSLRRGKNQPQHF.

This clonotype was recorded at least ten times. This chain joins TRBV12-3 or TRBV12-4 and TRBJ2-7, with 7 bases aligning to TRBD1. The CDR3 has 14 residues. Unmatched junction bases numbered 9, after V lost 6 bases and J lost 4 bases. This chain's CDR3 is CASSYTDRYYEQYF. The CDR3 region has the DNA TGTGCCAGCAGCTATACGGACAGGTATTACGAGCAGTACTTC.

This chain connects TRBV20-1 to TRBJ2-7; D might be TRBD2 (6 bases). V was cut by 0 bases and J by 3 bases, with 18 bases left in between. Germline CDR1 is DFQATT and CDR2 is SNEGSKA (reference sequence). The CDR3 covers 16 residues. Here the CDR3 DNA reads TGCAGTGCTAGAGAGGCCGAAAGCGGGTTCTACTACGAGCAGTACTTC. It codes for CSAREAESGFYYEQYF.

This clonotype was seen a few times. The DNA of the CDR3 is TGTGCCAGCTCCCAGAGAGGGTGGGACACTGAAGCTTTCTTT. Its protein is CASSQRGWDTEAFF. This sequence joins TRBV18 and TRBJ1-1, with D unclear. CDR1 and CDR2 (germline): KGHSH, LQKENI. The V gene lost 6 bases and the J gene lost 3 bases, with 14 bases spanning the gap. This CDR3 has 14 residues.

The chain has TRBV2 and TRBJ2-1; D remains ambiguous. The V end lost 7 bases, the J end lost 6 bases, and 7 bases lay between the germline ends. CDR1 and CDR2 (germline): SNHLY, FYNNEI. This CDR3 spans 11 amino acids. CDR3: CASKRFNEQFF. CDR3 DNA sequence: TGTGCCAGCAAACGATTCAATGAGCAGTTCTTC.

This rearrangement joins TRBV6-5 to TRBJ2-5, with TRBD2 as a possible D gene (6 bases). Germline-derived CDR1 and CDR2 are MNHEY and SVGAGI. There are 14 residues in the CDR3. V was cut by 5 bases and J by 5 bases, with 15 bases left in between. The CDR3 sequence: CASSHLGSSETQYF. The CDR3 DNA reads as TGTGCCAGCAGTCACCTCGGGAGTAGCGAGACCCAGTACTTC.

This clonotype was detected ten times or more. DNA of the CDR3: TGTGCCAGCAGTGTTGCTGGTCAGCCCCAGCATTTT. This translates into CASSVAGQPQHF. This rearrangement joins TRBV28 to TRBJ1-5; D is unresolved. This CDR3 has 12 amino acids. Germline CDR1 and CDR2: MDHEN and SYDVKM. V was clipped by 5 bases and J by 6 bases, with 8 bases between them.

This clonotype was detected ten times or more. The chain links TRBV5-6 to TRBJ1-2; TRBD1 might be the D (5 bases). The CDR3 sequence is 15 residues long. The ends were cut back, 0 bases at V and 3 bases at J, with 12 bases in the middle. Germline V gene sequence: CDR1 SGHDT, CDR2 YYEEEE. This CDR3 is CASSLVGPSYYGYTF. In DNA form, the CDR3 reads TGTGCCAGCAGCTTGGTGGGACCTTCCTACTATGGCTACACCTTC.

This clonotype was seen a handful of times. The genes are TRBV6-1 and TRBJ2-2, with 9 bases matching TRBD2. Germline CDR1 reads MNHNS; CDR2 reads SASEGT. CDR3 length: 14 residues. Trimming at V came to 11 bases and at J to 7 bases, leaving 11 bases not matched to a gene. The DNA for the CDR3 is TGTGCCTCCGGGACTAGCCTTGAGTACGGGGAGCTGTTTTTT. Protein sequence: CASGTSLEYGELFF.

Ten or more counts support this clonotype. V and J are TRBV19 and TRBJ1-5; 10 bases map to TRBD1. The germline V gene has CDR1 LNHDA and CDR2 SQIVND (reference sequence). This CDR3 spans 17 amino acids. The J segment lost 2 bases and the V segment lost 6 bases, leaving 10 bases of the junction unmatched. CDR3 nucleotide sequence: TGTGCCAGTAGCGTCCTCCGGGACAGGGGTGGCAATCAGCCCCAGCATTTT. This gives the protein CASSVLRDRGGNQPQHF.

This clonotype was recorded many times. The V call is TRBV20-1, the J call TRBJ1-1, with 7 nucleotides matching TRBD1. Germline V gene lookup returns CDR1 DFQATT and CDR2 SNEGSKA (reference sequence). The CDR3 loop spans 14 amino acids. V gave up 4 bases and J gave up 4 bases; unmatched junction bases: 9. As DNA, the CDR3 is TGCAGTGCTACCTGGGACAGAAGGAGCACTGAAGCTTTCTTT. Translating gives CSATWDRRSTEAFF.

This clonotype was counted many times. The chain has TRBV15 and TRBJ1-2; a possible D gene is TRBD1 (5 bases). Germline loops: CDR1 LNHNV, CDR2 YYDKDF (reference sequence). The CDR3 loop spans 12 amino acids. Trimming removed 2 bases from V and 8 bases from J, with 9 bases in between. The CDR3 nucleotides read TGTGCCACCAGCAGAACAGGTCTAGGCTACACCTTC. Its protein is CATSRTGLGYTF.

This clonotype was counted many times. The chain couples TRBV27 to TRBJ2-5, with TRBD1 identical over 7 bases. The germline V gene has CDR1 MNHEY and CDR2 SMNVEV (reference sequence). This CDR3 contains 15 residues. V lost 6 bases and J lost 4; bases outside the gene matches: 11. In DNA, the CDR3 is TGTGCCAGCAGCTTTGCTACAGGGGCGCGAGAGACCCAGTACTTC. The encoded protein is CASSFATGARETQYF.

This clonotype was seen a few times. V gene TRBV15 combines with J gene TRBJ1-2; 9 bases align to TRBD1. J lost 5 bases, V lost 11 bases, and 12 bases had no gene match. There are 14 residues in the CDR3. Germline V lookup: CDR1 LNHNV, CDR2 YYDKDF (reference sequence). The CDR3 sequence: CASSTDRGLYGYTF. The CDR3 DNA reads TGTGCCTCCTCTACGGACAGGGGATTATATGGCTACACCTTC.

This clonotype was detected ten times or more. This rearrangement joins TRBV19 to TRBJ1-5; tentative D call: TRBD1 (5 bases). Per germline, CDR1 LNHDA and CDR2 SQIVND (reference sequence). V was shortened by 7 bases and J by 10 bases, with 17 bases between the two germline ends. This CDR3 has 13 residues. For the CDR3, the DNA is TGTGCCAGTACCCCCCAGGTCGGGGCACCCCAGCATTTT. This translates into CASTPQVGAPQHF.

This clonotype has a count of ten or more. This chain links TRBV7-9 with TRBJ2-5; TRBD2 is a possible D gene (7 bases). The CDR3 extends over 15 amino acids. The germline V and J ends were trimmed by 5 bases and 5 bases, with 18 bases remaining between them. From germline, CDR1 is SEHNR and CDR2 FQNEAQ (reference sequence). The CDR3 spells CASSLGGPMGETQYF. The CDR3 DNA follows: TGTGCCAGCAGCCTCGGGGGGCCCATGGGTGAGACCCAGTACTTC. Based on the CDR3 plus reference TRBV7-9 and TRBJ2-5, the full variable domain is DTGVSQNPRHKITKRGQNVTFRCDPISEHNRLYWYRQTLGQGPEFLTYFQNEAQLEKSRLLSDRFSAERPKGSFSTLEIQRTEQGDSAMYLCASSLGGPMGETQYFGPGTRLLVL.